This T cell receptor (beta chain) was recorded in a study of T cell changes during pregnancy in multiple sclerosis. This clone was observed once. CDR3 length: 15 residues. The V and J ends lost 2 bases and 8 bases, in that order; junction bases with no gene match: 7. CDR1 is SGHDT and CDR2 is YYEEEE in the germline V gene. Generated by immunoSEQ multiplex PCR, the TCRdb table keeps only in-frame clones and is missing some. Here the sample spans 78,000 or so clones, 90% to 95% being singletons. The material sequenced was peripheral blood, taken before pregnancy. The TCR comes from a female donor with multiple sclerosis, enrolled in a pregnancy study. The rearrangement joins TRBV5-6 to TRBJ2-1; 10 nucleotides line up with TRBD2. Here the CDR3 reads CASSFTLGTSDEQFF. The CDR3 bases are TGTGCCAGCAGCTTTACTCTGGGGACTAGCGATGAGCAGTTCTTC.